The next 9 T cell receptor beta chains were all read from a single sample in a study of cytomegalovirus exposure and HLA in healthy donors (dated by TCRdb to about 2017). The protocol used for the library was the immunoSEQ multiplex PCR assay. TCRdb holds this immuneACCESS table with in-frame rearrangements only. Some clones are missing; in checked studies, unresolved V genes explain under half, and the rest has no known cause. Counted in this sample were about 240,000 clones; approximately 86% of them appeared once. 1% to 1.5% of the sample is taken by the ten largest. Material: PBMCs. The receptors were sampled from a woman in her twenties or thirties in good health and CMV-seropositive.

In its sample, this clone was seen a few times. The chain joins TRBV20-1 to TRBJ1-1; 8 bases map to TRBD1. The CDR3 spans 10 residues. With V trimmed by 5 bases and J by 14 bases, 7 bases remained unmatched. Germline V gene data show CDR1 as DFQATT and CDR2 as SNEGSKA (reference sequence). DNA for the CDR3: TGCAGTGCTCCAGAGGGACAGGACTTCTTT. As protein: CSAPEGQDFF.

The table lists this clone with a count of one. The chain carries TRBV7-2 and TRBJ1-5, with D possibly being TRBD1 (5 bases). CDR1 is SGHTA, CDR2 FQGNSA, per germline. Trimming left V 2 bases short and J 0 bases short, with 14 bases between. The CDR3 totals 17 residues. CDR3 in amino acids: CASSLSGGTYSNQPQHF. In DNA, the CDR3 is TGTGCCAGCAGCTTAAGCGGGGGGACTTATAGCAATCAGCCCCAGCATTTT.

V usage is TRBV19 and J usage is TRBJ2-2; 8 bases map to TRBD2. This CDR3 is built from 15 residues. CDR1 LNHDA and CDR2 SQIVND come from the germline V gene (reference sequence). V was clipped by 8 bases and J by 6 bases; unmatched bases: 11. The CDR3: CASRSPAGESGELFF. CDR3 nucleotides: TGTGCCAGTCGAAGTCCAGCGGGAGAATCCGGGGAGCTGTTTTTT.

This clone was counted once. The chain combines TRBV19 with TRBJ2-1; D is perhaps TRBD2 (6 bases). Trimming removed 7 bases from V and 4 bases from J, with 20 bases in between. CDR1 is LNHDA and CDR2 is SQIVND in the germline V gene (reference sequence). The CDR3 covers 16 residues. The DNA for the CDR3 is TGTGCCAGTACTTATAGTGCGCTAGCGAGTTACAATGAGCAGTTCTTC. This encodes CASTYSALASYNEQFF.

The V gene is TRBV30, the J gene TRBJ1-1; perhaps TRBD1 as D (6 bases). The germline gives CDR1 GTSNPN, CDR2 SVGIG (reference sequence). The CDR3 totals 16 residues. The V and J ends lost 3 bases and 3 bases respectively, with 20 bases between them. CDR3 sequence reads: CAWRVGGGAWDTEAFF. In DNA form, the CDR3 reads TGTGCCTGGAGAGTCGGGGGGGGCGCCTGGGACACTGAAGCTTTCTTT.

DNA for the CDR3: TGTGCCAGCTCACCACCTGCGGGGGCGGGCAATCAGCCCCAGCATTTT. Its translation: CASSPPAGAGNQPQHF. The chain links TRBV18 to TRBJ1-5; tentative D call: TRBD1 (6 bases). CDR3 length equals 16 residues. Trimming removed 0 bases at V and 2 bases at J, with 11 bases between. The germline V gene encodes CDR1 KGHSH and CDR2 LQKENI. Complete variable domain (other parts from reference TRBV18 and TRBJ1-5): NAGVMQNPRHLVRRRGQEARLRCSPMKGHSHVYWYRQLPEEGLKFMVYLQKENIIDESGMPKERFSAEFPKEGPSILRIQQVVRGDSAAYFCASSPPAGAGNQPQHFGDGTRLSIL.

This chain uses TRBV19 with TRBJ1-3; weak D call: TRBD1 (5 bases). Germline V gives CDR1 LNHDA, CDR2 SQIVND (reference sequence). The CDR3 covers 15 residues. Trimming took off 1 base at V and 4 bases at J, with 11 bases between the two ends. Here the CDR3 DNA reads TGTGCCAGTAGTATAGCTCCGACAGCCGGAAACACCATATATTTT. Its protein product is CASSIAPTAGNTIYF.

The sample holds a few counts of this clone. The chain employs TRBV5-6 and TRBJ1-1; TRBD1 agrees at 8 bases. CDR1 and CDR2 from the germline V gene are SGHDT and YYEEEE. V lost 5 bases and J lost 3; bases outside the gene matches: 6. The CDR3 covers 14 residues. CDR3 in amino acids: CASSSWDRYTEAFF. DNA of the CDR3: TGTGCCAGCAGTTCGTGGGACAGGTACACTGAAGCTTTCTTT.

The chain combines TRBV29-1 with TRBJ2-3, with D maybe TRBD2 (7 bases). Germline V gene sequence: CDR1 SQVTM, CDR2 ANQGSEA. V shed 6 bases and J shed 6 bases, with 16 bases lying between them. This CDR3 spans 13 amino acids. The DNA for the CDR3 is TGCAGCGTAGCGGGGACATTAATCGATACGCAGTATTTT. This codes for CSVAGTLIDTQYF.